These 23 T cell receptor beta chains were sequenced from one sample in a study of blood T cell repertoires in COVID-19. The assay was immunoSEQ multiplex PCR, and TCRdb's table has in-frame clones only and misses some. The sample includes some 58,000 clones, almost 95% of them seen just once. Sequenced material: peripheral blood. Receptors originate from a man aged 50 to 60 with active COVID-19.

This clone was counted once. Within the sample, other DNA sequences also encode this same CDR3. The gene calls are TRBV5-1 and TRBJ1-6; TRBD1 agrees at 7 bases. After removal of 4 bases from V and 7 bases from J, the junction contained 5 bases not matched to a gene. Germline-derived CDR1 and CDR2 are SGHRS and YFSETQ. The CDR3 has 14 residues. The CDR3 region is CASSLGRGNSPLHF. In DNA form, the CDR3 reads TGCGCCAGCAGCCTGGGCAGGGGGAATTCACCCCTCCACTTT.

V usage is TRBV3-1 (or the pseudogene TRBV3-2) and J usage is TRBJ1-4, with 10 nucleotides matching TRBD1. V shed 0 bases, J shed 7 bases, and the junction held 5 bases outside the gene matches. Germline loops: CDR1 LGHDT, CDR2 YNNKEL (reference sequence). CDR3 length equals 16 residues. The CDR3 nucleotides read TGTGCCAGCAGCCAAGATTACCGGGACAGGGGTGAAAAACTGTTTTTT. Translated, it gives CASSQDYRDRGEKLFF.

This chain connects TRBV11-3 to TRBJ1-1; possibly TRBD1 for D (6 bases). The V gene lost 5 bases and the J gene lost 1 base, with 17 bases spanning the gap. This CDR3 comprises 16 residues. Germline V gene data show CDR1 as SGHNT and CDR2 as YENEEA. The CDR3, as DNA: TGTGCCAGCAGCCCAGAACAGGGTCGGTGGAACACTGAAGCTTTCTTT. It encodes CASSPEQGRWNTEAFF.

V usage is TRBV5-4 and J usage is TRBJ2-2, with 9 bases that match TRBD2. V gave up 5 bases and J gave up 2 bases; unmatched junction bases: 4. CDR3 size: 15 residues. The germline V gene has CDR1 SGHNT and CDR2 YYREEE (reference sequence). In nucleotides, the CDR3 is TGTGCCAGCAGTCCGGGACTAGCCAACACCGGGGAGCTGTTTTTT. Protein: CASSPGLANTGELFF. The full variable domain, with the rest looked up from reference TRBV5-4 and TRBJ2-2, is ETGVTQSPTHLIKTRGQQVTLRCSSQSGHNTVSWYQQALGQGPQFIFQYYREEENGRGNFPPRFSGLQFPNYSSELNVNALELDDSALYLCASSPGLANTGELFFGEGSRLTVL.

V usage is TRBV10-3 and J usage is TRBJ1-1, with D possibly being TRBD1 (6 bases). V dropped 8 bases and J dropped 6 bases, with 22 bases sitting between them. There are 15 residues in the CDR3. Germline lookup yields CDR1 ENHRY and CDR2 SYGVKD. CDR3 DNA: TGTGCCATCTCGAAAGGGGAAGGGGGAAGTTCTGAAGCTTTCTTT. Protein: CAISKGEGGSSEAFF.

The chain links TRBV5-1 to TRBJ1-1; D not certain. The V and J ends lost 3 bases and 4 bases respectively, with 19 bases between them. CDR1 is SGHRS, CDR2 YFSETQ, per germline. The CDR3 contains 16 residues. CDR3 bases: TGCGCCAGCAGCTCCCGTGGGTTATCAAGAGGCACTGAAGCTTTCTTT. It is translated as CASSSRGLSRGTEAFF.

The V gene is TRBV5-4, the J gene TRBJ2-5, with a possible D match to TRBD2 (7 bases). Trimming took 4 bases from V and 5 from J, leaving 24 bases between them. Germline loops: CDR1 SGHNT, CDR2 YYREEE (reference sequence). The length of the CDR3 is 17 residues. The CDR3: CASSPFGRGRAGETQYF. The CDR3 DNA sequence: TGTGCCAGCAGCCCCTTTGGGAGGGGGAGGGCCGGTGAGACCCAGTACTTC.

The V gene is TRBV2, the J gene TRBJ2-7; D is undetermined. The CDR3 has 12 residues. Trimming shortened V by 3 bases and J by 2 bases, and 5 bases separated the two germline ends. Germline CDR1 SNHLY, CDR2 FYNNEI. CDR3 residues: CASSDTPYEQYF. The CDR3 coding sequence is TGTGCCAGCAGTGACACTCCCTACGAGCAGTACTTC.

The chain has TRBV24-1 and TRBJ2-5; no clear D gene. Germline V gives CDR1 KGHDR, CDR2 SFDVKD. The ends were cut back, 3 bases at V and 5 bases at J, with 6 bases in the middle. CDR3 length equals 12 residues. CDR3 DNA sequence: TGTGCCACCAGTGATCCCGGGGAGACCCAGTACTTC. As protein: CATSDPGETQYF.

This chain links TRBV6-5 with TRBJ2-7; possible D gene TRBD2, 6 bases. Trimming took 7 bases from V and 1 from J, leaving 11 bases between them. CDR1 MNHEY and CDR2 SVGAGI come from the germline V gene. CDR3 length: 13 residues. As DNA, the CDR3 is TGTGCCAGCAAGGTCGCGGGATCCTACGAGCAGTACTTC. Protein: CASKVAGSYEQYF.

This sequence joins TRBV28 and TRBJ1-1, with D uncertain. Trimming removed 6 bases at V and 6 bases at J, with 5 bases between. The CDR3 consists of 10 residues. In germline, CDR1 is MDHEN, CDR2 SYDVKM. The CDR3 coding sequence is TGTGCCAGCAGACAAGCTGAAGCTTTCTTT. This translates into CASRQAEAFF.

The gene calls are TRBV12-3 or TRBV12-4 and TRBJ2-3; TRBD2 is a possible D gene (5 bases). The CDR3 extends over 12 amino acids. V gave up 7 bases and J gave up 8 bases, with 13 bases separating them. This chain's CDR3 is CASKGEGGTQYF. CDR3 nucleotides: TGTGCCAGCAAGGGAGAAGGCGGTACGCAGTATTTT.

This rearrangement joins TRBV12-3 or TRBV12-4 to TRBJ1-2, with D uncertain. Deletions cut 1 base from V and 2 bases from J, with 5 bases between. The CDR3 is 13 amino acids. The CDR3 DNA is TGTGCCAGCAGTTTAGGTAGAAACTATGGCTACACCTTC. Its protein is CASSLGRNYGYTF.

The J gene is TRBJ2-1, the V gene TRBV7-3, with D possibly matching TRBD2 (5 bases). Germline V CDR1 and CDR2: SGHTA, FQGTGA. The ends were cut back, 5 bases at V and 4 bases at J, with 15 bases in the middle. The CDR3 is 15 residues long. CDR3 in amino acids: CASSMDQRGYNEQFF. The CDR3 DNA reads TGTGCCAGCAGCATGGACCAGAGAGGGTACAATGAGCAGTTCTTC. Full variable domain (rest looked up from reference TRBV7-3 and TRBJ2-1): GAGVSQTPSNKVTEKGKYVELRCDPISGHTALYWYRQSLGQGPEFLIYFQGTGAADDSGLPNDRFFAVRPEGSVSTLKIQRTERGDSAVYLCASSMDQRGYNEQFFGPGTRLTVL.

The chain carries TRBV11-2 and TRBJ2-7, with 10 bases lining up with TRBD2. After removal of 3 bases from V and 2 bases from J, the junction contained 4 bases not matched to a gene. The CDR3 loop spans 15 amino acids. Germline-derived CDR1 and CDR2 are SGHAT and FQNNGV. The CDR3 protein is CASSFGSGGAYEQYF. In nucleotides, the CDR3 is TGTGCCAGCAGCTTTGGGAGCGGGGGGGCCTACGAGCAGTACTTC.

The genes are TRBV28 and TRBJ2-7; D may be TRBD2 (6 bases). CDR3 size: 14 residues. The germline V gene has CDR1 MDHEN and CDR2 SYDVKM. Trimming took 3 bases from V and 2 from J, leaving 11 bases between them. The CDR3 spells CASSFGGAAYEQYF. The CDR3 bases are TGTGCCAGCAGTTTCGGCGGGGCTGCCTACGAGCAGTACTTC. The full variable domain, with the rest looked up from reference TRBV28 and TRBJ2-7, is DVKVTQSSRYLVKRTGEKVFLECVQDMDHENMFWYRQDPGLGLRLIYFSYDVKMKEKGDIPEGYSVSREKKERFSLILESASTNQTSMYLCASSFGGAAYEQYFGPGTRLTVT.

Details on this clone: The sample contains more than one DNA sequence encoding this CDR3. This CDR3 is CASSPGQGGSPLHF. The CDR3 DNA reads TGTGCCAGCTCCCCCGGACAGGGTGGTTCACCCCTCCACTTT. The chain uses TRBV18 and TRBJ1-6; 8 bases line up with TRBD1. V was clipped by 6 bases and J by 9 bases; unmatched bases: 7. Germline CDR1 and CDR2: KGHSH and LQKENI. The CDR3 runs 14 residues.

This sequence joins TRBV7-9 and TRBJ2-3, with TRBD1 matching over 12 bases. Germline V gives CDR1 SEHNR, CDR2 FQNEAQ (reference sequence). This CDR3 is 16 amino acids long. Trimming cost V 1 base and J 6 bases; bases outside gene matches: 5. The DNA of the CDR3 is TGTGCCAGCAGCTTAGGAGGGACAGGGGGCCGGGATACGCAGTATTTT. This sequence encodes CASSLGGTGGRDTQYF.

The chain is built from TRBV3-1 (or the pseudogene TRBV3-2) and TRBJ1-1; D may be TRBD1 (6 bases). The CDR3 is 14 residues long. V dropped 4 bases and J dropped 0 bases, with 9 bases sitting between them. The germline gives CDR1 LGHDT, CDR2 YNNKEL (reference sequence). As DNA, the CDR3 is TGTGCCAGCAGCCCGGGACATTTGAACACTGAAGCTTTCTTT. Translation: CASSPGHLNTEAFF.

This clone was detected only once. The rearrangement links TRBV12-3 or TRBV12-4 to TRBJ2-7; 13 nucleotides agree with TRBD2. Trimming at V came to 10 bases and at J to 5 bases, leaving 5 bases not matched to a gene. The CDR3 extends over 13 amino acids. The CDR3, as DNA: TGTGCCACCGGACTAGCGGGAGTTAACGAGCAGTACTTC. Protein: CATGLAGVNEQYF.

V usage is TRBV4-1 and J usage is TRBJ1-2; D is unresolved. The CDR3 length is 14 residues. V lost 0 bases to trimming and J lost 0 bases, with 5 bases between them. Germline CDR1 reads MGHRA; CDR2 reads YSYEKL. The CDR3 spells CASSQELANYGYTF. CDR3 sequence (DNA): TGCGCCAGCAGCCAAGAGCTAGCTAACTATGGCTACACCTTC.

The chain combines TRBV9 with TRBJ2-2; 12 nucleotides match TRBD2. The V segment lost 4 bases and the J segment 5 bases; nucleotides outside the gene matches: 6. The germline gives CDR1 SGDLS, CDR2 YYNGEE. This CDR3 region has 16 residues. The CDR3 is CASSFLAGGGTGELFF. CDR3 coding DNA: TGTGCCAGCAGCTTCCTAGCGGGAGGGGGAACCGGGGAGCTGTTTTTT.

The rearrangement links TRBV5-1 to TRBJ2-5, with D tentatively TRBD1 (6 bases). The V end was cut by 2 bases, the J end by 1 base, with 24 bases between. Germline V lookup: CDR1 SGHRS, CDR2 YFSETQ. The CDR3 runs to 19 residues. CDR3 in amino acids: CASSLDGRTRGLPQETQYF. As DNA, the CDR3 is TGCGCCAGCAGCTTAGATGGCAGGACCAGGGGTCTACCCCAAGAGACCCAGTACTTC.